This TCR beta chain derives from a study of T cell responses to AZD1222 COVID-19 vaccine. Using immunoSEQ multiplex PCR, the repertoire was profiled, and TCRdb retains in-frame clones only, with some absent. The data contain approximately 100,000 clones, approximately 87% of them singletons. Germline V gene lookup returns CDR1 MDHEN and CDR2 SYDVKM. V lost 5 bases to trimming and J lost 5 bases; unmatched junction nucleotides: 8. The CDR3 length is 15 residues. This chain joins TRBV28 and TRBJ2-1; the match to TRBD1 covers 8 bases. The receptor's source is an adult in good health. Sequenced here: peripheral blood, sampled on day 0 of AZD1222 vaccination. The CDR3 DNA reads TGTGCCAGCAGTCAGACCGGGACAGGACACAATGAGCAGTTCTTC. Amino acids: CASSQTGTGHNEQFF.